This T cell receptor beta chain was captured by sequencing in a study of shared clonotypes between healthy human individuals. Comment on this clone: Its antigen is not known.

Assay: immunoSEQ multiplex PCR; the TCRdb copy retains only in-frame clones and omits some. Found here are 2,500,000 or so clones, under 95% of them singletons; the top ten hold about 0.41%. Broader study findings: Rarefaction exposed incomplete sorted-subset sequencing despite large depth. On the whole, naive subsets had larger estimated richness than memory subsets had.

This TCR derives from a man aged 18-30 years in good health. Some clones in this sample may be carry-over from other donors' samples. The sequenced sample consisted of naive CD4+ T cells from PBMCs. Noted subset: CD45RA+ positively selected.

The CDR3 protein is CASTGQGAFETQYF. CDR3 nucleotides: TGTGCCAGCACTGGACAGGGGGCGTTCGAGACCCAGTACTTC. This sequence joins TRBV6-1 and TRBJ2-5; TRBD1 aligns across 11 bases. V lost 7 bases, J lost 5 bases, and 6 bases stayed unmatched. The CDR3 is 14 residues long. Germline-derived CDR1 and CDR2 are MNHNS and SASEGT.